This T cell receptor (beta chain) was sequenced in a study of breast tumors, draining lymph nodes, adjacent tissues. The lymph nodes were axillary draining lymph nodes from breast cancer patients. As for this clonotype: The antigen remains undetermined.

Overall study findings and caveats: Most tumor T cells seemingly derive from lymph node, then expand in tumor.

This CDR3 has 16 residues. Germline V CDR1 and CDR2: MDHEN, SYDVKM. The ends were cut back, 6 bases at V and 6 bases at J, with 24 bases in the middle. TCRdb itself ran the multiplex PCR reads through MiXCR, one entry per CDR3 protein. The sample shows more than 200,000 distinct CDR3 sequences, about 34% of them seen only once. The chain combines TRBV28 with TRBJ2-7, with D possibly TRBD1 on 6 matching bases. Sequenced sample: axillary lymph node tissue. The receptor comes from a female donor with breast cancer. Some clones in this sample may be carry-over from other donors' samples. CDR3 coding DNA: TGTGCCAGCAGATTTGGGCAGGGGCTCTCCAGGAGCGAGCAGTACTTC. Its protein product is CASRFGQGLSRSEQYF.